A single sample gave rise to the 6 T cell receptor beta chains below, sequenced in a study of molecular identifiers for immune sequencing clone quantification. TCRdb reprocessed the PCR reads via MiXCR and lists one record per CDR3 protein. The table has under 85,000 distinct CDR3 sequences, less than 20% seen once. The source material was naive CD8+ T cells from blood, with Jurkat cell RNA spiked in. As to subset: FACS-sorted CD8+CD4-CCR7+CD45RA+ naive T cells. These receptors originate from a human donor in good health. Some libraries in this study had Jurkat cell RNA spiked in.

In this sample, this clonotype turned up many times. The chain has TRBV27 and TRBJ1-5, with D unresolved. Trimming stripped 8 bases from V and 5 bases from J, with 22 bases between. CDR1 and CDR2 (germline): MNHEY, SMNVEV (reference sequence). The CDR3 runs 16 residues. CDR3 sequence (DNA): TGTGCCAGCTTGTTTGGGGTCCCAGAAGAACATCAGCCCCAGCATTTT. The encoded protein is CASLFGVPEEHQPQHF.

This clonotype was observed a handful of times. The CDR3 DNA is TGTGCCAGCAGACGTCCGGAACTAGCGTTGTACAATGAGCAGTTCTTC. Translated: CASRRPELALYNEQFF. This chain connects TRBV27 to TRBJ2-1; TRBD2 aligns across 7 bases. J gave up 4 bases and V 6 bases, and 12 bases lay outside the gene matches. CDR3 length: 16 residues. The germline V gene encodes CDR1 MNHEY and CDR2 SMNVEV (reference sequence).

This clonotype was observed many times. The chain recombines TRBV6-5 with TRBJ2-1, with D possibly matching TRBD1 (5 bases). The CDR3 contains 13 residues. Trimming removed 6 bases from V and 3 bases from J, with 9 bases in between. Germline V CDR1 and CDR2: MNHEY, SVGAGI. The CDR3 loop is CASSYRNYNEQFF. In DNA, the CDR3 is TGTGCCAGCAGCTACAGGAACTACAATGAGCAGTTCTTC.

This clonotype appeared many times. The rearrangement joins TRBV19 to TRBJ2-2; D call uncertain. CDR1 is LNHDA, CDR2 SQIVND, per germline (reference sequence). The CDR3 sequence is 16 residues long. The V gene lost 0 bases and the J gene lost 6 bases, with 14 bases spanning the gap. CDR3 region: CASSIDTESVAGELFF. Here the CDR3 DNA reads TGTGCCAGTAGTATAGATACGGAGTCAGTCGCCGGGGAGCTGTTTTTT.

This clonotype showed up just a few times. The chain recombines TRBV20-1 with TRBJ2-3; D gene unclear. This CDR3 comprises 13 residues. Trimming removed 3 bases at V and 6 bases at J, with 13 bases between. CDR1 DFQATT and CDR2 SNEGSKA come from the germline V gene (reference sequence). The CDR3 sequence: CSASAFIGDTQYF. For the CDR3, the DNA is TGCAGTGCTAGTGCGTTTATCGGGGATACGCAGTATTTT.

This clonotype appeared a few times. The chain recombines TRBV19 with TRBJ2-1; the match to TRBD2 covers 10 bases. This CDR3 is 18 amino acids long. V dropped 5 bases and J dropped 4; count of bases not matched to a gene: 14. Germline CDR1 LNHDA, CDR2 SQIVND (reference sequence). The CDR3 DNA sequence: TGTGCCAGTAGTCCCGGTCCTAGCGGGAGAGATAGTTACAATGAGCAGTTCTTC. Its translation is CASSPGPSGRDSYNEQFF.